One sample yielded the 20 T cell receptor beta chains listed below, sequenced in a study of cytomegalovirus exposure and HLA in healthy donors. PCR was performed using 60 Vbeta and 13 Jbeta primers. Some clones are missing from TCRdb's copy, which holds only in-frame ones; the method was immunoSEQ multiplex PCR. Found here are about 170,000 clones, around 84% of them singletons; the top ten hold 1%. Sequenced: PBMCs. The receptors come from a boy younger than 10 in good health and CMV-seronegative.

V is TRBV19 and J is TRBJ1-1, with D maybe TRBD1 (5 bases). Germline loops: CDR1 LNHDA, CDR2 SQIVND (reference sequence). The CDR3 covers 14 residues. V lost 1 base to trimming and J lost 4 bases, with 10 bases between them. DNA for the CDR3: TGTGCCAGTAGTATAGTTAGCAGGGCCACTGAAGCTTTCTTT. Its protein is CASSIVSRATEAFF.

This clone was picked up one time. The V gene is TRBV28, the J gene TRBJ2-5, with 11 positions matching TRBD2. Germline trimming cut 5 bases from V and 3 bases from J; bases unmatched to any gene: 8. In germline, CDR1 is MDHEN, CDR2 SYDVKM. CDR3 length: 16 residues. CDR3 in amino acids: CASSTWTSGFEETQYF. The DNA for the CDR3 is TGTGCCAGCAGTACATGGACTAGCGGGTTCGAAGAGACCCAGTACTTC.

This chain links TRBV28 with TRBJ1-1; 9 nucleotides match TRBD1. Germline V CDR1 and CDR2: MDHEN, SYDVKM. CDR3 length: 15 amino acids. V dropped 6 bases and J dropped 2; count of bases not matched to a gene: 7. The CDR3 DNA reads as TGTGCCAGCAGGGGTCCGGGACAGGGAAACACTGAAGCTTTCTTT. It is translated as CASRGPGQGNTEAFF.

The chain joins TRBV28 to TRBJ1-6; TRBD1 aligns across 10 bases. The junction had 9 bases not matched to a gene; V was cut back by 5 bases and J by 8 bases. The CDR3 loop spans 16 amino acids. Germline V CDR1 and CDR2: MDHEN, SYDVKM. CDR3 in amino acids: CASSLGTGDRYSPLHF. The CDR3 bases are TGTGCCAGCAGTCTCGGGACAGGGGATCGGTATTCACCCCTCCACTTT.

The chain couples TRBV27 to TRBJ1-2; TRBD1 aligns across 8 bases. The CDR3 totals 15 residues. Germline V gene sequence: CDR1 MNHEY, CDR2 SMNVEV (reference sequence). J lost 4 bases, V lost 3 bases, and 7 bases had no gene match. CDR3 loop: CASSFAGGTFYGYTF. As DNA, the CDR3 is TGTGCCAGCAGTTTTGCAGGGGGCACTTTCTATGGCTACACCTTC.

CDR3 coding DNA: TGCAGTGCTAGAGCGTTGAGTGAGCAGTTCTTC. It encodes CSARALSEQFF. The V gene is TRBV20-1, the J gene TRBJ2-1; D is uncertain. Germline CDR1 DFQATT, CDR2 SNEGSKA (reference sequence). This CDR3 spans 11 amino acids. Trimming removed 1 base at V and 9 bases at J, with 7 bases between.

The rearrangement links TRBV2 to TRBJ1-1; no definite D call. Per germline, CDR1 SNHLY and CDR2 FYNNEI. There are 14 residues in the CDR3. V was trimmed by 8 bases and J by 0 bases, leaving 13 bases between them. CDR3 sequence: CASEVEAMNTEAFF. The CDR3 nucleotides are TGTGCCAGCGAGGTGGAGGCTATGAACACTGAAGCTTTCTTT. The variable domain in full, with the rest retrieved from reference TRBV2 and TRBJ1-1, is EPEVTQTPSHQVTQMGQEVILRCVPISNHLYFYWYRQILGQKVEFLVSFYNNEISEKSEIFDDQFSVERPDGSNFTLKIRSTKLEDSAMYFCASEVEAMNTEAFFGQGTRLTVV.

This chain links TRBV7-9 with TRBJ2-7, with D possibly TRBD1 on 5 matching bases. Germline CDR1 and CDR2: SEHNR and FQNEAQ (reference sequence). The ends were cut back, 4 bases at V and 6 bases at J, with 10 bases in the middle. The CDR3 extends over 12 amino acids. The CDR3 coding sequence is TGTGCCAGCAGCTACGGAGACAGCGAGCAGTACTTC. This encodes CASSYGDSEQYF.

V and J are TRBV6-5 and TRBJ1-6; 9 nucleotides line up with TRBD1. The CDR3 contains 15 residues. Trimming at V came to 6 bases and at J to 6 bases, leaving 6 bases not matched to a gene. Germline loops: CDR1 MNHEY, CDR2 SVGAGI. The CDR3 bases are TGTGCCAGCAGGATCAACAGGGGGCTTAATTCACCCCTCCACTTT. Encoded protein: CASRINRGLNSPLHF.

This chain uses TRBV25-1 with TRBJ1-2, with D uncertain. There are 13 residues in the CDR3. Germline CDR1 reads MGHDK; CDR2 reads SYGVNS. Trimming shortened V by 4 bases and J by 7 bases, and 13 bases separated the two germline ends. The chain's CDR3 is CASSGEGMGGYTF. The CDR3, as DNA: TGTGCCAGCAGTGGTGAGGGAATGGGTGGCTACACCTTC.

The rearrangement uses TRBV7-8 and TRBJ2-1; D may be TRBD2 (6 bases). The CDR3 covers 15 residues. Germline CDR1 and CDR2: SGHVS and FQNEAQ. Trimming left V 0 bases short and J 0 bases short, with 6 bases between. The chain's CDR3 is CASSLAGSSYNEQFF. The CDR3 bases are TGTGCCAGCAGCTTAGCCGGGAGCTCCTACAATGAGCAGTTCTTC.

The rearrangement links TRBV25-1 to TRBJ2-2, with unresolved D. Germline V lookup: CDR1 MGHDK, CDR2 SYGVNS. The V gene lost 6 bases and the J gene lost 3 bases, with 11 bases spanning the gap. This CDR3 region has 14 residues. In DNA form, the CDR3 reads TGTGCCAGCAGCTCGACTGTTTACACCGGGGAGCTGTTTTTT. Its protein is CASSSTVYTGELFF.

The chain combines TRBV19 with TRBJ2-7; no firm D call. The CDR3 covers 13 residues. The germline V and J ends were trimmed by 2 bases and 3 bases, with 8 bases remaining between them. CDR1 LNHDA and CDR2 SQIVND come from the germline V gene (reference sequence). CDR3 in amino acids: CASSITNGYEQYF. In DNA form, the CDR3 reads TGTGCCAGTAGTATAACCAACGGCTACGAGCAGTACTTC.

The chain uses TRBV5-1 and TRBJ2-5; D remains unclear. CDR3 size: 13 residues. Trimming left V 7 bases short and J 2 bases short, with 12 bases between. CDR1 SGHRS and CDR2 YFSETQ come from the germline V gene. The CDR3 sequence: CASYLGPQETQYF. In nucleotides, the CDR3 is TGCGCCAGCTATCTTGGCCCTCAAGAGACCCAGTACTTC.

This clone has more than one count but fewer than ten. The rearrangement links TRBV27 to TRBJ2-3, with TRBD2 matching over 14 bases. The V gene end was trimmed by 6 bases and the J gene end by 5 bases; junction bases not matched to a gene: 4. CDR1 is MNHEY, CDR2 SMNVEV, per germline (reference sequence). The CDR3 is 15 amino acids. CDR3 residues: CASSGLAGGKDTQYF. CDR3 nucleotide sequence: TGTGCCAGCAGCGGACTAGCGGGGGGAAAAGATACGCAGTATTTT.

This clone was recorded only once. The gene calls are TRBV14 and TRBJ1-6; tentative D call: TRBD1 (6 bases). Trimming removed 1 base from V and 12 bases from J, with 16 bases in between. The CDR3 is 15 residues long. Germline-derived CDR1 and CDR2 are SGHDN and FVKESK. The DNA of the CDR3 is TGTGCCAGCAGCCAAGCGGGACAAGCATACGAACCCCTCCACTTT. Translation: CASSQAGQAYEPLHF.

This clone came up a few times. This may be a read error: a much more frequent sequence differs by one nucleotide. The chain employs TRBV6-1 and TRBJ1-1; 9 nucleotides match TRBD1. V gave up 1 base and J gave up 6 bases; unmatched junction bases: 6. Per the germline V gene, CDR1 is MNHNS and CDR2 is SASEGT. The CDR3 has 15 amino acids. As DNA, the CDR3 is TGTGCCAGCAGTGAAGAGGGACAGGGCGGGTCTGAAGCTTTCTTT. Translated: CASSEEGQGGSEAFF.

Only a few counts were recorded for this clone. The chain joins TRBV7-9 to TRBJ2-1; a possible D gene is TRBD1 (7 bases). Deletions cut 1 base from V and 11 bases from J, with 18 bases between. Germline assignment: CDR1 SEHNR and CDR2 FQNEAQ (reference sequence). This CDR3 region has 15 residues. The CDR3 sequence is CASSLEVGQGGQQFF. The CDR3 nucleotides read TGTGCCAGCAGCTTAGAAGTAGGTCAGGGGGGCCAGCAGTTCTTC.

The chain employs TRBV5-1 and TRBJ2-1; no definite D call. Germline-derived CDR1 and CDR2 are SGHRS and YFSETQ. V shed 0 bases and J shed 2 bases, with 9 bases lying between them. The CDR3 consists of 15 residues. CDR3 residues: CASSLGSQTYNEQFF. The CDR3 region has the DNA TGCGCCAGCAGCTTGGGGAGCCAGACCTACAATGAGCAGTTCTTC.

This chain joins TRBV4-1 and TRBJ2-1, with 7 positions matching TRBD1. The CDR3 is 14 amino acids. V lost 6 bases and J lost 4; bases outside the gene matches: 6. Looked up from germline, CDR1 is MGHRA and CDR2 is YSYEKL. The DNA of the CDR3 is TGCGCCAGCAGGAGGGGACAGTTGTACAATGAGCAGTTCTTC. Protein product: CASRRGQLYNEQFF.